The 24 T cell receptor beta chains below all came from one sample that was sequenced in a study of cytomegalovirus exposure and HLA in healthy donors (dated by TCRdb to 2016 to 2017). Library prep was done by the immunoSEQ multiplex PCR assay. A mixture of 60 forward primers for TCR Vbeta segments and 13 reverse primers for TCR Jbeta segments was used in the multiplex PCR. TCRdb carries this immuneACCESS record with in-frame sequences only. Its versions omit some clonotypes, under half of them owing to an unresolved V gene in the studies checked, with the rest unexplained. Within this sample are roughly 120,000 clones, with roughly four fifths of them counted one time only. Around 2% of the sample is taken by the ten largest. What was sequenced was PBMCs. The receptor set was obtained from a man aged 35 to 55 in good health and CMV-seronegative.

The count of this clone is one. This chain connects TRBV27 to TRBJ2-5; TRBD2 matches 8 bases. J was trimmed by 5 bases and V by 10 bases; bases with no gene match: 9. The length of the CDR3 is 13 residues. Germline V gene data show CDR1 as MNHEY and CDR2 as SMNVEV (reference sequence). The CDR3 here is CATTPPGGETQYF. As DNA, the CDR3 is TGTGCCACCACCCCCCCGGGAGGGGAGACCCAGTACTTC.

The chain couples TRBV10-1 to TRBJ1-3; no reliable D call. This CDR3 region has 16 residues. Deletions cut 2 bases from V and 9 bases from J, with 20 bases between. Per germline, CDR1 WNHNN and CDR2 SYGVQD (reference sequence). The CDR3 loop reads CASSEDPAASVGTIYF. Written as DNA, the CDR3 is TGCGCCAGCAGTGAGGATCCCGCGGCCTCAGTGGGCACCATATATTTT.

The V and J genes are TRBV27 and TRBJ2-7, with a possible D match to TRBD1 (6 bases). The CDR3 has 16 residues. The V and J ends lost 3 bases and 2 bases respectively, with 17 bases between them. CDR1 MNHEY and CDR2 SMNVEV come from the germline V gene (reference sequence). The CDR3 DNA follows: TGTGCCAGCAGTTTTAGTGACAGGCGCTCGCCCTACGAGCAGTACTTC. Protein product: CASSFSDRRSPYEQYF.

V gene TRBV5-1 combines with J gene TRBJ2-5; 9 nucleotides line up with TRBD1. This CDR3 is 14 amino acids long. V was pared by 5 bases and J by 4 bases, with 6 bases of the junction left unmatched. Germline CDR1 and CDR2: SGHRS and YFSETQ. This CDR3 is CASRQGQGRETQYF. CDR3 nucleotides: TGCGCCAGCAGACAGGGACAGGGCCGAGAGACCCAGTACTTC.

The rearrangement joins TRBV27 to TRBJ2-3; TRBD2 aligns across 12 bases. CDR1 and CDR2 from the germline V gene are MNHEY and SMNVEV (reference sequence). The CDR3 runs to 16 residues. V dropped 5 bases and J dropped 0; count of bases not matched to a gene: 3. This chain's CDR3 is CASSLTSGGSTDTQYF. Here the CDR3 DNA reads TGTGCCAGCAGTCTCACTAGCGGGGGGAGCACAGATACGCAGTATTTT.

The CDR3 is CASSPQYGTEAFF. CDR3 bases: TGTGCCAGCAGCCCCCAATACGGTACTGAAGCTTTCTTT. The chain links TRBV14 to TRBJ1-1; D not resolved. Trimming removed 4 bases from V and 5 bases from J, with 11 bases in between. The CDR3 is made up of 13 amino acids. Germline V gene data show CDR1 as SGHDN and CDR2 as FVKESK.

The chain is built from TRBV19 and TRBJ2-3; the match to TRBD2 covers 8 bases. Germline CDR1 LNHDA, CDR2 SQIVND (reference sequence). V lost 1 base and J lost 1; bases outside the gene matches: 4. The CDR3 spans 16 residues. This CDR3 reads CASSIGTSGRTDTQYF. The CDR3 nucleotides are TGTGCCAGTAGTATAGGTACTAGCGGCCGCACAGATACGCAGTATTTT.

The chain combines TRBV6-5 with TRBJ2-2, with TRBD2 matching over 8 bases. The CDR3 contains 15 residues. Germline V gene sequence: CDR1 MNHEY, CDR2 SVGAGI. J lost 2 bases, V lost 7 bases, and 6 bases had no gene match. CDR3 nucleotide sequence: TGTGCCAGCAACCCAGCGGGAGCTAACACCGGGGAGCTGTTTTTT. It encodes CASNPAGANTGELFF.

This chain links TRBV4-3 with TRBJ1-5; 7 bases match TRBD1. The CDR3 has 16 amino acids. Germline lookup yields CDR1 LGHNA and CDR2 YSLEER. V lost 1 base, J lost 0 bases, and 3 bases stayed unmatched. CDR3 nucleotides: TGCGCCAGCAGCCAAGTGCACAGGGGTAGCAATCAGCCCCAGCATTTT. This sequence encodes CASSQVHRGSNQPQHF.

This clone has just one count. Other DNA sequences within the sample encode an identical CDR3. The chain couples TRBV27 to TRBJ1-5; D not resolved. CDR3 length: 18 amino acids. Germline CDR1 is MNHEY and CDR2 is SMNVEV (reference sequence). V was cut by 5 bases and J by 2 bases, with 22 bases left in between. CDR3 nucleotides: TGTGCCAGCAGTCCAAGTTTCTCGATTAAGGGAGGCAATCAGCCCCAGCATTTT. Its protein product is CASSPSFSIKGGNQPQHF.

The CDR3 DNA follows: TGCGCCAGCAGCCAAGATGGCCAGGGACAAGAGACCCAGTACTTC. It translates to CASSQDGQGQETQYF. The rearrangement joins TRBV4-3 to TRBJ2-5, with D perhaps matching TRBD1 (5 bases). From germline, CDR1 is LGHNA and CDR2 YSLEER. V lost 0 bases, J lost 2 bases, and 10 bases lay in between. CDR3 length: 15 residues.

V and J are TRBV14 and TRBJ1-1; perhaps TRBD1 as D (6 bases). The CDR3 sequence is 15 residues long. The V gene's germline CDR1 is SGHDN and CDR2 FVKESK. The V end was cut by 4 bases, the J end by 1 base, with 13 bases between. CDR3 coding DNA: TGTGCCAGCAGCCTAGGAACAGGGAAGAACACTGAAGCTTTCTTT. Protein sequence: CASSLGTGKNTEAFF. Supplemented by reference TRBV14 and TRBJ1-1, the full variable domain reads EAGVTQFPSHSVIEKGQTVTLRCDPISGHDNLYWYRRVMGKEIKFLLHFVKESKQDESGMPNNRFLAERTGGTYSTLKVQPAELEDSGVYFCASSLGTGKNTEAFFGQGTRLTVV.

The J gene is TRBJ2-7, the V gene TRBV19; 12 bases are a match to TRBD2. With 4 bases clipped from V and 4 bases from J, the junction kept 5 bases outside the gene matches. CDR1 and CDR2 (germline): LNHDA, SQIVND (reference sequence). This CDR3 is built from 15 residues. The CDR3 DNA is TGTGCCAGTAGTACGGGACTAGCGGGCCTTTACGAGCAGTACTTC. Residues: CASSTGLAGLYEQYF.

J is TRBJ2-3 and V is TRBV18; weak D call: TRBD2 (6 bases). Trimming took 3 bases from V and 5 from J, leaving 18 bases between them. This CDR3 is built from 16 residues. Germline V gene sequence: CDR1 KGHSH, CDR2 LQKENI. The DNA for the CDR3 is TGTGCCAGCTCACCCTTCAGGTCGGGGAGGCAAGATACGCAGTATTTT. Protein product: CASSPFRSGRQDTQYF.

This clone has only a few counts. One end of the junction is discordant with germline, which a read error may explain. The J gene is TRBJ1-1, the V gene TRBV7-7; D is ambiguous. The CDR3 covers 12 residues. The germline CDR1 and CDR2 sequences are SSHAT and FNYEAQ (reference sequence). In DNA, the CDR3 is TGTGCTAGCAGCTTGAGGGAGACTGAAGCTTTCTTT. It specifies CASSLRETEAFF.

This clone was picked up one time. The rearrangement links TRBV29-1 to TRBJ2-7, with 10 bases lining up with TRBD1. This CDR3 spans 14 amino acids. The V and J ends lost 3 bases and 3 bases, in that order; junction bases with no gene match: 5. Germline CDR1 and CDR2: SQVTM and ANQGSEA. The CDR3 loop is CSVERGQGSYEQYF. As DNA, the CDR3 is TGCAGCGTTGAGAGGGGACAGGGGAGCTACGAGCAGTACTTC.

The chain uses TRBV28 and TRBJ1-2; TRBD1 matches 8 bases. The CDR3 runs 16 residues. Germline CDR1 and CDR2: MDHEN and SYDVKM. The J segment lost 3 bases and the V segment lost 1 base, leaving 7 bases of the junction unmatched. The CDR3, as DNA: TGTGCCAGCAGTTTATTGGACAGGGATCCGCACTATGGCTACACCTTC. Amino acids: CASSLLDRDPHYGYTF.

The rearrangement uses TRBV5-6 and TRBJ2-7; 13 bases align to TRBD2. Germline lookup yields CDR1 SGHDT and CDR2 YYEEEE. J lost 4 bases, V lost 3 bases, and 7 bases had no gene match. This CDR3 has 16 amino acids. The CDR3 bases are TGTGCCAGCAGCTGGGGACTAGCGGGAAGAACTTACGAGCAGTACTTC. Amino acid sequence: CASSWGLAGRTYEQYF.

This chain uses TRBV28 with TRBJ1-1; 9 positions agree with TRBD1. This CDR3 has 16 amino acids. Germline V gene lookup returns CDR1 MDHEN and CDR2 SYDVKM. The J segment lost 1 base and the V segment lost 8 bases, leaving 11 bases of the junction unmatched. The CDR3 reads CASFSGQGTSNTEAFF. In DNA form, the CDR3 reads TGTGCCAGCTTCAGCGGACAGGGGACTTCGAACACTGAAGCTTTCTTT.

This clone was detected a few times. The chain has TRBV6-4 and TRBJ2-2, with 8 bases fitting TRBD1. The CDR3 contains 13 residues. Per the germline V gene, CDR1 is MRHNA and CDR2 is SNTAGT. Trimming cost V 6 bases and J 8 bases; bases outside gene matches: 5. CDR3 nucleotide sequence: TGTGCCAGCAGGGGACAGGTCACGGGGGAGCTGTTTTTT. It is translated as CASRGQVTGELFF.

The chain's CDR3 is CASSITGEGETQYF. The CDR3 nucleotides are TGTGCCAGTAGTATTACAGGGGAAGGGGAGACCCAGTACTTC. V is TRBV19 and J is TRBJ2-5; 7 bases line up with TRBD1. The CDR3 has 14 residues. The germline V gene encodes CDR1 LNHDA and CDR2 SQIVND (reference sequence). The junction had 6 bases not matched to a gene; V was cut back by 3 bases and J by 5 bases.

The CDR3 spells CASSQGRANNEQFF. CDR3 nucleotides: TGTGCCAGCAGCCAGGGGCGGGCTAACAATGAGCAGTTCTTC. The chain joins TRBV7-3 to TRBJ2-1; tentatively, D is TRBD1 (6 bases). V lost 5 bases and J 5 bases, leaving 13 bases between the germline ends. This CDR3 contains 14 residues. Per germline, CDR1 SGHTA and CDR2 FQGTGA.

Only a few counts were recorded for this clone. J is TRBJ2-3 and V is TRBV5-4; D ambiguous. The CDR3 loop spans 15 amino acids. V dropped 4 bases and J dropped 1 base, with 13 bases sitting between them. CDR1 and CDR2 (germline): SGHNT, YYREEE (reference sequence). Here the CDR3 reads CASSPDNPRTDTQYF. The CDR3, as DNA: TGTGCCAGCAGCCCCGACAATCCCCGCACAGATACGCAGTATTTT.

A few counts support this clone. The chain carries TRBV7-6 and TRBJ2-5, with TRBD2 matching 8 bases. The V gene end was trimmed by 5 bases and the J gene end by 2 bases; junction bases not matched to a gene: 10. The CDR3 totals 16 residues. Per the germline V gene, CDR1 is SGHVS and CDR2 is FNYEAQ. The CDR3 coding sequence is TGTGCCAGCAGCCAAACTAGCGGACTTGGTCAAGAGACCCAGTACTTC. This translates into CASSQTSGLGQETQYF.